This entry is about one TCR beta chain. Different DNA sequences within this sample yield the same CDR3. Regarding time point: blood 2 weeks post-SBRT. Treatment reported: 15 Gy SBRT to primary tumor, nephrectomy 4 weeks later. Clones were sequenced by immunoSEQ multiplex PCR, and TCRdb holds only the in-frame ones, with some missing. The data show 45,000 to 55,000 clones, 80% seen once. This specimen belongs to a study of radiation and T cells in renal cell carcinoma. The TCR sequence derives from a woman between 65 and 79 years old with renal cell carcinoma. Source: blood, taken from a patient whose treatment included radiotherapy and nephrectomy.

The CDR3 DNA reads TGTGCCAGCAGTCCAACAGCGGCGGGGGAGCAGTACTTC. Residues: CASSPTAAGEQYF. The chain has TRBV27 and TRBJ2-7; tentative D call: TRBD2 (6 bases). Trimming took off 5 bases at V and 7 bases at J, with 15 bases between the two ends. CDR1 is MNHEY, CDR2 SMNVEV, per germline (reference sequence). The length of the CDR3 is 13 residues.